The next 21 T cell receptor beta chains were all read from a single sample in a study of PD-L1 blockade in urothelial cancer. Clones were read by immunoSEQ multiplex PCR, and TCRdb kept only the in-frame ones, dropping some. Of approximately 37,000 clones detected, around 82% appear once; the ten largest clones hold roughly a sixth. Sample: PBMCs, taken around atezolizumab (anti-PD-L1) treatment. The receptors originated from a man in his 60s with urothelial cancer.

The chain uses TRBV7-2 and TRBJ2-5; 8 bases align to TRBD2. This CDR3 contains 12 residues. V lost 8 bases and J lost 6; bases outside the gene matches: 5. From germline, CDR1 is SGHTA and CDR2 FQGNSA. CDR3 amino acids: CASAAGGKTQYF. Written as DNA, the CDR3 is TGTGCCAGCGCTGCGGGGGGCAAGACCCAGTACTTC.

V usage is TRBV15 and J usage is TRBJ2-2; the D gene is possibly TRBD1 (5 bases). Germline-derived CDR1 and CDR2 are LNHNV and YYDKDF (reference sequence). Trimming removed 4 bases from V and 5 bases from J, with 17 bases in between. The CDR3 covers 16 residues. CDR3 region: CATSTSGMWRTGELFF. The CDR3, as DNA: TGTGCCACCAGCACTTCAGGGATGTGGCGAACCGGGGAGCTGTTTTTT. Filled out from reference TRBV15 and TRBJ2-2, the complete variable domain reads DAMVIQNPRYQVTQFGKPVTLSCSQTLNHNVMYWYQQKSSQAPKLLFHYYDKDFNNEADTPDNFQSRRPNTSFCFLDIRSPGLGDTAMYLCATSTSGMWRTGELFFGEGSRLTVL.

The chain uses TRBV5-1 and TRBJ2-7, with 9 bases that match TRBD1. The germline CDR1 and CDR2 sequences are SGHRS and YFSETQ. The CDR3 totals 15 residues. The trim removed 1 base at V and 3 bases at J, leaving 5 bases unmatched. The CDR3 DNA reads as TGCGCCAGCAGCTTGACCCCGGGACAGGGCTACGAGCAGTACTTC. Amino acids: CASSLTPGQGYEQYF.

V gene TRBV7-2 combines with J gene TRBJ2-1; 7 nucleotides align to TRBD1. The junction had 6 bases not matched to a gene; V was cut back by 7 bases and J by 0 bases. The V gene's germline CDR1 is SGHTA and CDR2 FQGNSA. The CDR3 sequence is 15 residues long. The CDR3, as DNA: TGTGCCAGCACCCAGACAGGGAGCTCCTACAATGAGCAGTTCTTC. Translating it yields CASTQTGSSYNEQFF. Combining the CDR3 with reference TRBV7-2 and TRBJ2-1 gives the whole variable domain GAGVSQSPSNKVTEKGKDVELRCDPISGHTALYWYRQSLGQGLEFLIYFQGNSAPDKSGLPSDRFSAERTGGSVSTLTIQRTQQEDSAVYLCASTQTGSSYNEQFFGPGTRLTVL.

The chain uses TRBV28 and TRBJ1-1, with TRBD1 matching 11 bases. Germline V CDR1 and CDR2: MDHEN, SYDVKM. The CDR3 has 14 residues. V lost 7 bases to trimming and J lost 7 bases; unmatched junction nucleotides: 8. The CDR3 loop reads CASIGTGGPVEAFF. The CDR3 region has the DNA TGTGCCAGCATAGGGACAGGGGGTCCCGTTGAAGCTTTCTTT.

This sequence joins TRBV25-1 and TRBJ2-1; a possible D gene is TRBD2 (5 bases). Between the trimmed V and J ends, which lost 2 bases and 0 bases, there was a span of 8 bases. Germline V lookup: CDR1 MGHDK, CDR2 SYGVNS. The CDR3 covers 15 residues. CDR3 coding DNA: TGTGCCAGCAGTGAAAGAGGGAGCTCCTACAATGAGCAGTTCTTC. Translated: CASSERGSSYNEQFF. Variable domain in full (rest from reference TRBV25-1 and TRBJ2-1): EADIYQTPRYLVIGTGKKITLECSQTMGHDKMYWYQQDPGMELHLIHYSYGVNSTEKGDLSSESTVSRIRTEHFPLTLESARPSHTSQYLCASSERGSSYNEQFFGPGTRLTVL.

V and J are TRBV19 and TRBJ1-1, with D maybe TRBD1 (6 bases). Per germline, CDR1 LNHDA and CDR2 SQIVND (reference sequence). Trimming cost V 5 bases and J 1 base, with 11 bases left between them. CDR3 length equals 14 residues. CDR3 bases: TGTGCCAGTAGTCCTCAGGGGCAGAACACTGAAGCTTTCTTT. Amino acids: CASSPQGQNTEAFF.

This clone was seen once. V gene TRBV27 combines with J gene TRBJ2-2; the D gene is possibly TRBD1 (5 bases). Per the germline V gene, CDR1 is MNHEY and CDR2 is SMNVEV (reference sequence). The CDR3 runs 14 residues. Trimming took off 7 bases at V and 0 bases at J, with 9 bases between the two ends. The CDR3 bases are TGTGCCAGCACCGACAGCGCGAACACCGGGGAGCTGTTTTTT. As protein: CASTDSANTGELFF.

The chain couples TRBV7-2 to TRBJ2-7, with 7 bases matching TRBD1. The CDR3 is 16 residues long. Germline V gene data show CDR1 as SGHTA and CDR2 as FQGNSA. The V and J ends lost 4 bases and 3 bases, in that order; junction bases with no gene match: 12. In nucleotides, the CDR3 is TGTGCCAGCAGCTCCATGGACAGGCAAGGTCGCTACGAGCAGTACTTC. It translates to CASSSMDRQGRYEQYF.

This clone was counted between two and nine times. The rearrangement joins TRBV5-6 to TRBJ2-5, with 9 bases fitting TRBD2. The CDR3 contains 17 residues. V shed 4 bases and J 1 base; nucleotides not matched to a gene: 11. Looked up from germline, CDR1 is SGHDT and CDR2 is YYEEEE. CDR3 coding DNA: TGTGCCAGCAGCCGATTATCCGGGACTAGCAGCCAAGAGACCCAGTACTTC. It is translated as CASSRLSGTSSQETQYF.

With respect to this clone: Since a much larger clone is just one base distant, this may be a read error. The sample carries other DNA sequences with the same CDR3. The chain joins TRBV5-8 to TRBJ1-2; perhaps TRBD1 as D (6 bases). V dropped 3 bases and J dropped 4 bases, with 7 bases sitting between them. CDR3 size: 12 residues. Germline V lookup: CDR1 SGHTS, CDR2 YDEGEE. CDR3 in amino acids: CASSWTAYGYTF. DNA of the CDR3: TGTGCCAGCAGCTGGACAGCCTATGGCTACACCTTC. The variable domain in full, completed from reference TRBV5-8 and TRBJ1-2, reads EAGVTQSPTHLIKTRGQQATLRCSPISGHTSVYWYQQALGLGLQFLLWYDEGEERNRGNFPPRFSGRQFPNYSSELNVNALELEDSALYLCASSWTAYGYTFGSGTRLTVV.

The V and J genes are TRBV5-1 and TRBJ2-7, with 12 bases aligning to TRBD1. Germline V gives CDR1 SGHRS, CDR2 YFSETQ. The ends lost 4 bases at V and 3 bases at J; junction bases unmatched: 5. This CDR3 spans 15 amino acids. CDR3 in amino acids: CASSPGTGGYYEQYF. The DNA of the CDR3 is TGCGCCAGCAGCCCCGGGACAGGGGGCTACTACGAGCAGTACTTC. Drawing the rest from reference TRBV5-1 and TRBJ2-7, the complete variable domain is KAGVTQTPRYLIKTRGQQVTLSCSPISGHRSVSWYQQTPGQGLQFLFEYFSETQRNKGNFPGRFSGRQFSNSRSEMNVSTLELGDSALYLCASSPGTGGYYEQYFGPGTRLTVT.

The chain carries TRBV2 and TRBJ2-7; D is undetermined. Trimming removed 8 bases from V and 2 bases from J, with 10 bases in between. Germline CDR1 SNHLY, CDR2 FYNNEI. This CDR3 spans 12 amino acids. CDR3 coding DNA: TGTGCCAGCGCCCCGCTACCCTACGAGCAGTACTTC. Amino acid sequence: CASAPLPYEQYF.

The chain recombines TRBV28 with TRBJ1-2, with 7 bases identical to TRBD1. The CDR3 length is 15 residues. Trimming cost V 5 bases and J 5 bases; bases outside gene matches: 11. The germline V gene has CDR1 MDHEN and CDR2 SYDVKM. In nucleotides, the CDR3 is TGTGCCAGCAGTCCGCCCGTTAGGGGGCAGTATGGCTACACCTTC. Encoded protein: CASSPPVRGQYGYTF.

This clone was observed a handful of times. The chain employs TRBV28 and TRBJ1-6; no clear D gene. This CDR3 contains 15 residues. CDR1 and CDR2 from the germline V gene are MDHEN and SYDVKM. V was pared by 5 bases and J by 10 bases, with 18 bases between. CDR3 region: CASSPNADLHSPLHF. The CDR3 DNA reads as TGTGCCAGCAGTCCAAACGCCGATTTACACTCACCCCTCCACTTT.

The V and J genes are TRBV5-6 and TRBJ2-7; D is perhaps TRBD2 (6 bases). V gave up 0 bases and J gave up 5 bases, with 15 bases separating them. The CDR3 consists of 15 residues. Germline values: CDR1 SGHDT, CDR2 YYEEEE. The CDR3 sequence: CASSLAGQGGDEQYF. CDR3 DNA sequence: TGTGCCAGCAGCTTGGCCGGGCAGGGAGGCGACGAGCAGTACTTC.

The chain recombines TRBV28 with TRBJ2-5; D remains ambiguous. The V end was cut by 4 bases, the J end by 7 bases, with 7 bases between. The CDR3 has 11 amino acids. Germline V CDR1 and CDR2: MDHEN, SYDVKM. The CDR3, as DNA: TGTGCCAGCAGTTCCTCCCGGACCCAGTACTTC. Encoded protein: CASSSSRTQYF.

This chain uses TRBV19 with TRBJ1-2; 12 bases fit TRBD1. J gave up 3 bases and V 6 bases, and 8 bases lay outside the gene matches. Per the germline V gene, CDR1 is LNHDA and CDR2 is SQIVND (reference sequence). There are 16 residues in the CDR3. CDR3 residues: CASREAGTGGYYGYTF. CDR3 nucleotides: TGTGCCAGTAGAGAGGCTGGGACAGGGGGCTACTATGGCTACACCTTC.

The chain joins TRBV7-9 to TRBJ1-4, with a tentative D call TRBD1 (6 bases). This CDR3 region has 14 residues. The germline CDR1 and CDR2 sequences are SEHNR and FQNEAQ (reference sequence). Trimming removed 5 bases at V and 3 bases at J, with 10 bases between. The CDR3 DNA follows: TGTGCCAGCAGCCGAGAGGGGGCTAATGAAAAACTGTTTTTT. Translation gives CASSREGANEKLFF.

The chain is built from TRBV6-5 and TRBJ2-1; 7 positions match TRBD1. Trimming took 5 bases from V and 15 from J; bases not matched to a gene: 7. Germline V gene lookup returns CDR1 MNHEY and CDR2 SVGAGI. The CDR3 extends over 11 amino acids. In DNA form, the CDR3 reads TGTGCCAGCAGTCTACTAGGACAGGTGTTCTTC. It encodes CASSLLGQVFF.

The chain combines TRBV5-4 with TRBJ1-3; 11 nucleotides match TRBD1. V lost 5 bases to trimming and J lost 0 bases; unmatched junction nucleotides: 4. CDR3 length: 16 residues. Per germline, CDR1 SGHNT and CDR2 YYREEE (reference sequence). CDR3 DNA sequence: TGTGCCAGCAGTCCCGGGACAGGGGGCTCTGGAAACACCATATATTTT. Translating it yields CASSPGTGGSGNTIYF.